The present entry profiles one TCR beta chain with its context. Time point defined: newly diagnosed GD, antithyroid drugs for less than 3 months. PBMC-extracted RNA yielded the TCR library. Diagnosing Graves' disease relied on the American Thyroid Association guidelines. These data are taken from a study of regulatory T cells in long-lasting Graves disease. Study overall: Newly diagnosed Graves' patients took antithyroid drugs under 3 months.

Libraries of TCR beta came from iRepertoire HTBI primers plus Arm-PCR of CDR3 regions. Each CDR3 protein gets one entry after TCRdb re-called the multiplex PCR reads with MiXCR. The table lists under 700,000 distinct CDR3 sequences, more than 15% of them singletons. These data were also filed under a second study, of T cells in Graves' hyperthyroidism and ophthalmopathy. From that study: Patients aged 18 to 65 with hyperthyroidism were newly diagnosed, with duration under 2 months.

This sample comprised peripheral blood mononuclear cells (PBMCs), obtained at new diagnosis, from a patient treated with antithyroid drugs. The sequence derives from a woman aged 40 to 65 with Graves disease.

The CDR3 DNA reads TGTGCCAGCAGCCTAGTATGGGGAGCCACTGAAGCTTTCTTT. Protein sequence: CASSLVWGATEAFF. The chain links TRBV7-6 to TRBJ1-1, with D unclear. Trimming cost V 5 bases and J 4 bases, with 14 bases left between them. Germline CDR1 SGHVS, CDR2 FNYEAQ. The CDR3 totals 14 residues.